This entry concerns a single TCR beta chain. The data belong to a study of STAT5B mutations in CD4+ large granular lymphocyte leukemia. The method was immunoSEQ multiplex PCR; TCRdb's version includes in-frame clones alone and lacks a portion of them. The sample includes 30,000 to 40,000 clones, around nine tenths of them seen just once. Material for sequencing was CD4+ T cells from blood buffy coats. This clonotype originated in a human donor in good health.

CDR3 coding DNA: TGTGCCAGCAGCTTGGTTCGGAGGGCAGGCTACAATGAGCAGTTCTTC. This codes for CASSLVRRAGYNEQFF. The V and J genes are TRBV5-6 and TRBJ2-1; D perhaps matches TRBD2 (6 bases). The CDR3 is 16 amino acids. V lost 0 bases and J lost 3, with 13 bases in between. Germline assignment: CDR1 SGHDT and CDR2 YYEEEE.